Listed below are T cell receptor beta chains from one sample, sequenced in a study of CD8 T cells in ankylosing spondylitis. TCRdb ran MiXCR on the 5' RACE reads and lists one entry per CDR3 protein. The table shows fewer than 650,000 distinct CDR3 sequences, with about an eighth occurring only once. Sequencing was carried out using blood, either unsorted or a sorted T cell fraction (not recorded which). These TCRs come from a male donor with ankylosing spondylitis. CDR3s include the opening cysteine and the closing phenylalanine or tryptophan. D genes are given only for firm matches. Clone size, where shown, is once, few, many, or a class for clones that have expanded.

v_gene: TRBV12-3/TRBV12-4; j_gene: TRBJ1-2; d_gene: TRBD1; abundance: many; len: 16; CDR3nt: TGTGCCAGCAGTTTGGGTAGGGGGCGCCAAGACTATGGCTACACCTTC; CDR3aa: CASSLGRGRQDYGYTF
v_gene: TRBV7-6; j_gene: TRBJ2-2; d_gene: .; abundance: few; len: 15; CDR3nt: TGTGCCAGCAGCTTAGCGGGGACCGGTTCCGGGGAGCTGTTTTTT; CDR3aa: CASSLAGTGSGELFF
v_gene: TRBV5-1; j_gene: TRBJ2-5; d_gene: .; abundance: .; len: 15; CDR3nt: TGCGCCAGCAGCTTATTAGCGGGACAGCGAGAGACCCAGTACTTC; CDR3aa: CASSLLAGQRETQYF
v_gene: TRBV18; j_gene: TRBJ1-3; d_gene: .; abundance: many; len: 14; CDR3nt: TGTGCCAGCTCACCCCAGAGCTCTGGAAACACCATATATTTT; CDR3aa: CASSPQSSGNTIYF
v_gene: TRBV10-3; j_gene: TRBJ2-2; d_gene: TRBD2; abundance: .; len: 15; CDR3nt: TGTGCCGCGGGGGTCCAGAGACTACCCACCGGGGAGCTGTTTTTT; CDR3aa: CAAGVQRLPTGELFF
v_gene: TRBV20-1; j_gene: TRBJ2-7; d_gene: .; abundance: few; len: 16; CDR3nt: TGCAGTGCTAGAGGACAAGCGGGTCAGGTAACGTACGAGCAGTACTTC; CDR3aa: CSARGQAGQVTYEQYF
v_gene: TRBV10-3; j_gene: TRBJ2-7; d_gene: TRBD1; abundance: .; len: 14; CDR3nt: TGTGCCATCAGGGGAGGGACAGGGTTCCACGAGCAGTACTTC; CDR3aa: CAIRGGTGFHEQYF
v_gene: TRBV7-9; j_gene: TRBJ1-2; d_gene: TRBD1; abundance: few; len: 13; CDR3nt: TGTGCCAGTCGGACAGGGGATAACTATGGCTACACCTTC; CDR3aa: CASRTGDNYGYTF
v_gene: TRBV2; j_gene: TRBJ2-6; d_gene: .; abundance: few; len: 13; CDR3nt: TGTGCCAGCAGAGCCACTGGGGCCAACGTCCTGACTTTC; CDR3aa: CASRATGANVLTF
v_gene: TRBV11-1; j_gene: TRBJ2-1; d_gene: TRBD2; abundance: .; len: 19; CDR3nt: TGTGCCAGCAGCTCTCTAGCGGGCGGAGAATTAAGCTCCTACAATGAGCAGTTCTTC; CDR3aa: CASSSLAGGELSSYNEQFF
v_gene: TRBV11-2; j_gene: TRBJ2-7; d_gene: TRBD2; abundance: few; len: 17; CDR3nt: TGTGCCAGCAGCCGACCCGGGACTAGCGGGAGGGCCGTTGAGCAGTACTTC; CDR3aa: CASSRPGTSGRAVEQYF
v_gene: TRBV9; j_gene: TRBJ2-2; d_gene: .; abundance: many; len: 16; CDR3nt: TGTGCCAGCAGCCTTAGGGGGACTCCGAACACCGGGGAGCTGTTTTTT; CDR3aa: CASSLRGTPNTGELFF
v_gene: TRBV12-3/TRBV12-4; j_gene: TRBJ2-2; d_gene: .; abundance: .; len: 15; CDR3nt: TGTGCCAGCAGCGTGGTAGCGGACAACACCGGGGAGCTGTTTTTT; CDR3aa: CASSVVADNTGELFF
v_gene: TRBV12-3/TRBV12-4; j_gene: TRBJ1-1; d_gene: .; abundance: many; len: 13; CDR3nt: TGTGCCAGCAGCCAAGACTTTGCCGATGAAGCTTTCTTT; CDR3aa: CASSQDFADEAFF
v_gene: TRBV12-3/TRBV12-4; j_gene: TRBJ2-1; d_gene: .; abundance: .; len: 16; CDR3nt: TGTGCCAGCAGTTTAGAGATAGGGGACTCCTACAATGAGCAGTTCTTC; CDR3aa: CASSLEIGDSYNEQFF
v_gene: TRBV5-1; j_gene: TRBJ2-4; d_gene: .; abundance: .; len: 14; CDR3nt: TGCGCCAGCAGCTTCAGGGTTAGTGAAAACATTCAGTACTTC; CDR3aa: CASSFRVSENIQYF
v_gene: TRBV7-7; j_gene: TRBJ2-2; d_gene: .; abundance: few; len: 17; CDR3nt: .; CDR3aa: CASSLDLAQANTGELFF
v_gene: TRBV14; j_gene: TRBJ1-1; d_gene: .; abundance: few; len: 13; CDR3nt: TGTGCCAGCAGCTATTTTGGGGCGTCTGAAGCTTTCTTT; CDR3aa: CASSYFGASEAFF
v_gene: TRBV4-1; j_gene: TRBJ2-3; d_gene: .; abundance: .; len: 15; CDR3nt: TGCGCCAGCAGCCGACAGGTACCTAGCACAGATACGCAGTATTTT; CDR3aa: CASSRQVPSTDTQYF
v_gene: TRBV28; j_gene: TRBJ2-3; d_gene: .; abundance: .; len: 14; CDR3nt: TGTGCCAGCAGTTTAGGGGCCTTCACAGATACGCAGTATTTT; CDR3aa: CASSLGAFTDTQYF
v_gene: TRBV9; j_gene: TRBJ1-4; d_gene: .; abundance: .; len: 15; CDR3nt: TGTGCCAGCAGCGTAGGAGGGGCAAGGAGTGAAAAACTGTTTTTT; CDR3aa: CASSVGGARSEKLFF
v_gene: TRBV29-1; j_gene: TRBJ2-7; d_gene: .; abundance: many; len: 12; CDR3nt: TGCAGCGTCATGATGTCGGACTACGAGCAGTACTTC; CDR3aa: CSVMMSDYEQYF
v_gene: TRBV12-3/TRBV12-4; j_gene: TRBJ2-1; d_gene: .; abundance: .; len: 16; CDR3nt: TGTGCCAGCAGTTTAGGTGGCCAGTTCGATCACAATGAGCAGTTCTTC; CDR3aa: CASSLGGQFDHNEQFF
v_gene: TRBV24-1; j_gene: TRBJ2-2; d_gene: TRBD2; abundance: few; len: 15; CDR3nt: TGTGCCACCAGCCGGACTAGCAAGGAGACCGGGGAGCTGTTTTTT; CDR3aa: CATSRTSKETGELFF
v_gene: TRBV11-2; j_gene: TRBJ2-3; d_gene: .; abundance: few; len: 11; CDR3nt: TGTGCCAGCAGGGGCTGGGATACGCAGTATTTT; CDR3aa: CASRGWDTQYF
v_gene: TRBV6-1; j_gene: TRBJ2-3; d_gene: .; abundance: .; len: 14; CDR3nt: TGTGCCAGCAGCTCCGGACAGTTTGGAGATACGCAGTATTTT; CDR3aa: CASSSGQFGDTQYF
v_gene: TRBV12-3/TRBV12-4; j_gene: TRBJ2-7; d_gene: TRBD1; abundance: many; len: 14; CDR3nt: TGTGCCAGCAGAAAAGACAGGGGGTCTTACGAGCAGTACTTC; CDR3aa: CASRKDRGSYEQYF
v_gene: TRBV18; j_gene: TRBJ2-5; d_gene: TRBD1; abundance: .; len: 15; CDR3nt: TGTGCCAGCAGCCCTAGGACAGGCTACCAAGAGACCCAGTACTTC; CDR3aa: CASSPRTGYQETQYF
v_gene: TRBV3-1; j_gene: TRBJ2-7; d_gene: .; abundance: few; len: 15; CDR3nt: TGTGCCAGCAGCCAAGACCGGGACGGAGCCTACGAGCAGTACTTC; CDR3aa: CASSQDRDGAYEQYF
v_gene: TRBV7-2; j_gene: TRBJ2-7; d_gene: TRBD2; abundance: .; len: 15; CDR3nt: TGTGCCAGCAGCCCCCGAGCTAGCGGGACCTACGAGCAGTACTTC; CDR3aa: CASSPRASGTYEQYF
v_gene: TRBV24-1; j_gene: TRBJ2-3; d_gene: TRBD1; abundance: .; len: 15; CDR3nt: TGTGCCACCAGTGATCCGGACAGGAGCACAGATACGCAGTATTTT; CDR3aa: CATSDPDRSTDTQYF
v_gene: TRBV5-5; j_gene: TRBJ2-2; d_gene: .; abundance: few; len: 13; CDR3nt: TGTGCCAGCAGCTTTGTTCCGGGCGGGGAGCTGTTTTTT; CDR3aa: CASSFVPGGELFF
v_gene: TRBV12-3/TRBV12-4; j_gene: TRBJ2-1; d_gene: .; abundance: .; len: 16; CDR3nt: TGTGCCAGCAGTTTATGGGGGGGGCGAGTCGGCAATGAGCAGTTCTTC; CDR3aa: CASSLWGGRVGNEQFF
v_gene: TRBV20-1; j_gene: TRBJ1-6; d_gene: .; abundance: .; len: 16; CDR3nt: TGCAGTGCTAGATCCCTAACAAGGGAAAACAATTCACCCCTCCACTTT; CDR3aa: CSARSLTRENNSPLHF
v_gene: TRBV6-2/TRBV6-3; j_gene: TRBJ1-5; d_gene: .; abundance: .; len: 14; CDR3nt: TGTGCCAGCAGTCCGTCCAGGGTTCAGCAGCCCCAGCATTTT; CDR3aa: CASSPSRVQQPQHF
v_gene: TRBV20-1; j_gene: TRBJ2-1; d_gene: .; abundance: few; len: 14; CDR3nt: TGCAGTGCTAGCTCCAGCTACCCCGACCATGAGCAGTTCTTC; CDR3aa: CSASSSYPDHEQFF
v_gene: TRBV20-1; j_gene: TRBJ2-3; d_gene: TRBD2; abundance: few; len: 17; CDR3nt: TGCAGTGCTCCCGGACTAGCGGGTGTATTATTAACAGATACGCAGTATTTT; CDR3aa: CSAPGLAGVLLTDTQYF
v_gene: TRBV10-2; j_gene: TRBJ1-5; d_gene: .; abundance: many; len: 16; CDR3nt: TGCGCCAGCAGTGACCCGACAGGAGGGAGCAATCAGCCCCAGCATTTT; CDR3aa: CASSDPTGGSNQPQHF
v_gene: TRBV4-2; j_gene: TRBJ1-2; d_gene: TRBD1; abundance: few; len: 16; CDR3nt: TGTGCCAGCAGCCAAGACGGGACAGGGGGGAACTATGGCTACACCTTC; CDR3aa: CASSQDGTGGNYGYTF
v_gene: TRBV2; j_gene: TRBJ2-1; d_gene: TRBD2; abundance: once; len: 16; CDR3nt: TGTGCCAGCGGCGGGTCTAGCGGGACTATTTTCAATGAGCAGTTCTTC; CDR3aa: CASGGSSGTIFNEQFF
v_gene: TRBV15; j_gene: TRBJ2-7; d_gene: .; abundance: .; len: 15; CDR3nt: TGTGCCACCAGCCGAGAGGGCAGGGGAGGGTACGAGCAGTACTTC; CDR3aa: CATSREGRGGYEQYF
v_gene: TRBV20-1; j_gene: TRBJ2-5; d_gene: TRBD2; abundance: .; len: 15; CDR3nt: TGCAGTGCTACCGCTGGGAGCGGGAGGGAAGAGACCCAGTACTTC; CDR3aa: CSATAGSGREETQYF